The source of this T cell receptor beta chain is a study of blood T cell repertoires in COVID-19. The overall study: The study drew acute and convalescent COVID-19 samples from the United States, Italy and Spain. PBMCs, B-cell-depleted T cells, or T cells were the source of the cDNA or gDNA that made up the material.

TCRdb's table, derived via immunoSEQ multiplex PCR, lists solely in-frame clones and lacks some. The sample contains roughly 290,000 clones, almost 90% of which appear only once. This CDR3 has 17 amino acids. The germline V gene has CDR1 SGHRS and CDR2 YFSETQ. Trimming removed 0 bases from V and 0 bases from J, with 13 bases in between. The specimen sequenced was PBMCs or T cells enriched from blood (not recorded which). The chain carries TRBV5-1 and TRBJ2-1; D is undetermined. The sequence was collected from a young woman with acute COVID-19. The CDR3 nucleotides read TGCGCCAGCAGCTTGGCCGGGTCGCCGAGCTCCTACAATGAGCAGTTCTTC. Protein: CASSLAGSPSSYNEQFF.